Below are 25 T cell receptor beta chains sequenced from a single sample in a study of cytomegalovirus exposure and HLA in healthy donors. Amplification used 60 Vbeta primers and 13 Jbeta primers. The repertoire was sequenced with immunoSEQ multiplex PCR; TCRdb's copy has only in-frame clones and lacks some. This sample yields roughly 52,000 clones, of which 75% to 80% are seen a single time; 1.4% belongs to the top ten. Sequencing was carried out using PBMCs. Receptors were obtained from a female donor in good health and CMV-seronegative.

CDR3: CASSLGQLTNEQFF. The CDR3 coding sequence is TGCGCCAGCAGCTTGGGACAGTTAACCAATGAGCAGTTCTTC. The V call is TRBV5-1, the J call TRBJ2-1; TRBD1 is a possible D gene (5 bases). Germline V gene data show CDR1 as SGHRS and CDR2 as YFSETQ. The ends were cut back, 0 bases at V and 6 bases at J, with 10 bases in the middle. CDR3 length: 14 residues. The whole variable domain, filled in from reference TRBV5-1 and TRBJ2-1, reads KAGVTQTPRYLIKTRGQQVTLSCSPISGHRSVSWYQQTPGQGLQFLFEYFSETQRNKGNFPGRFSGRQFSNSRSEMNVSTLELGDSALYLCASSLGQLTNEQFFGPGTRLTVL.

The chain employs TRBV7-2 and TRBJ2-4; D gene ambiguous. CDR1 and CDR2 (germline): SGHTA, FQGNSA. V dropped 1 base and J dropped 6 bases, with 7 bases sitting between them. The CDR3 covers 13 residues. This CDR3 is CASSLGYSNIQYF. The CDR3 coding sequence is TGTGCCAGCAGCTTAGGGTACTCAAACATTCAGTACTTC.

The chain has TRBV5-1 and TRBJ2-3; the D is unclear. Trimming removed 5 bases from V and 2 bases from J, with 3 bases in between. This CDR3 contains 11 residues. Germline V CDR1 and CDR2: SGHRS, YFSETQ. The CDR3 loop reads CASRYTDTQYF. CDR3 sequence (DNA): TGCGCCAGCAGGTACACAGATACGCAGTATTTT.

J is TRBJ1-2 and V is TRBV25-1; 9 nucleotides agree with TRBD1. Germline V gene sequence: CDR1 MGHDK, CDR2 SYGVNS. This CDR3 is built from 13 residues. The ends lost 10 bases at V and 5 bases at J; junction bases unmatched: 8. DNA of the CDR3: TGTGCCACAAAGGACAGGGGAAGGTATGGCTACACCTTC. Protein sequence: CATKDRGRYGYTF.

The chain joins TRBV29-1 to TRBJ2-7, with D possibly TRBD1 on 5 matching bases. Per germline, CDR1 SQVTM and CDR2 ANQGSEA. The CDR3 is 12 residues long. V lost 5 bases and J 3 bases, leaving 11 bases between the germline ends. This chain's CDR3 is CSVLTGRYEQYF. CDR3 in DNA: TGCAGCGTTCTAACAGGACGCTACGAGCAGTACTTC.

The J gene is TRBJ1-5, the V gene TRBV19; D is uncertain. The CDR3 covers 13 residues. Trimming removed 1 base from V and 5 bases from J, with 6 bases in between. Germline CDR1 is LNHDA and CDR2 is SQIVND (reference sequence). CDR3 residues: CASSIALDQPQHF. DNA of the CDR3: TGTGCCAGTAGTATAGCCCTCGATCAGCCCCAGCATTTT.

The V gene is TRBV7-8, the J gene TRBJ1-1, with 7 bases fitting TRBD1. The CDR3 contains 15 residues. Looked up from germline, CDR1 is SGHVS and CDR2 is FQNEAQ. Trimming cost V 4 bases and J 4 bases; bases outside gene matches: 9. This CDR3 is CASSSLGQAGTEAFF. CDR3 DNA sequence: TGTGCCAGCAGCTCCCTTGGACAGGCGGGCACTGAAGCTTTCTTT. Full variable domain (rest looked up from reference TRBV7-8 and TRBJ1-1): GAGVSQSPRYKVAKRGQDVALRCDPISGHVSLFWYQQALGQGPEFLTYFQNEAQLDKSGLPSDRFFAERPEGSVSTLKIQRTQQEDSAVYLCASSSLGQAGTEAFFGQGTRLTVV.

The table lists this clone with a few counts. The rearrangement links TRBV12-5 to TRBJ2-3; D gene unclear. Germline lookup yields CDR1 LGHNT and CDR2 FRNRAP. Trimming left V 2 bases short and J 0 bases short, with 6 bases between. CDR3 length: 14 residues. DNA for the CDR3: TGTGCTAGTGGTTTGATCCCTAGCACAGATACGCAGTATTTT. The encoded protein is CASGLIPSTDTQYF.

This clone was counted only a few times. V usage is TRBV6-1 and J usage is TRBJ1-4; maybe TRBD1 (5 bases). The germline V gene encodes CDR1 MNHNS and CDR2 SASEGT. The CDR3 is 16 residues long. V lost 2 bases to trimming and J lost 5 bases, with 15 bases between them. The CDR3 sequence is CASSESSGRGNEKLFF. The CDR3 DNA sequence: TGTGCCAGCAGTGAATCTAGTGGGCGGGGGAATGAAAAACTGTTTTTT.

Here the CDR3 DNA reads TGTGCCAGCGGGTTGAGCGGGGTCACAGATACGCAGTATTTT. Its protein is CASGLSGVTDTQYF. The chain uses TRBV27 and TRBJ2-3; 7 positions agree with TRBD2. Germline V gene lookup returns CDR1 MNHEY and CDR2 SMNVEV (reference sequence). The junction had 7 bases not matched to a gene; V was cut back by 8 bases and J by 2 bases. The CDR3 has 14 amino acids.

This rearrangement joins TRBV7-2 to TRBJ1-2; tentative D call: TRBD1 (6 bases). V was shortened by 5 bases and J by 5 bases, with 12 bases between the two germline ends. CDR3 size: 13 residues. CDR1 is SGHTA and CDR2 is FQGNSA in the germline V gene. The CDR3 nucleotides read TGTGCCAGCAGCCAGGGACACTTTTATGGCTACACCTTC. Translated, it gives CASSQGHFYGYTF.

The chain has TRBV5-1 and TRBJ1-1; maybe TRBD1 (6 bases). V dropped 7 bases and J dropped 3 bases, with 16 bases sitting between them. The germline V gene encodes CDR1 SGHRS and CDR2 YFSETQ. This CDR3 has 14 amino acids. The CDR3 protein is CASQAGGGDTEAFF. CDR3 coding DNA: TGCGCCAGCCAAGCTGGCGGGGGCGACACTGAAGCTTTCTTT. Using reference TRBV5-1 and TRBJ1-1 for the parts outside the CDR3, the full variable domain is KAGVTQTPRYLIKTRGQQVTLSCSPISGHRSVSWYQQTPGQGLQFLFEYFSETQRNKGNFPGRFSGRQFSNSRSEMNVSTLELGDSALYLCASQAGGGDTEAFFGQGTRLTVV.

The chain carries TRBV2 and TRBJ2-3, with TRBD2 matching over 15 bases. The CDR3 contains 15 residues. After removal of 6 bases from V and 5 bases from J, the junction contained 3 bases not matched to a gene. CDR1 SNHLY and CDR2 FYNNEI come from the germline V gene. DNA of the CDR3: TGTGCCAGCAGCCAGGGACTAGCGGGGGGAGATACGCAGTATTTT. It yields the protein CASSQGLAGGDTQYF.

The chain employs TRBV28 and TRBJ1-6; TRBD1 agrees at 7 bases. The CDR3 is made up of 14 amino acids. Germline loops: CDR1 MDHEN, CDR2 SYDVKM. The V and J ends lost 10 bases and 7 bases, in that order; junction bases with no gene match: 10. CDR3 sequence (DNA): TGTGCCACCGTCCGACAGGGTTCAAATTCACCCCTCCACTTT. Amino acids: CATVRQGSNSPLHF.

This clone was found once. This chain links TRBV6-1 with TRBJ2-2, with D perhaps TRBD2 (6 bases). Trimming removed 8 bases at V and 5 bases at J, with 15 bases between. The CDR3 is 14 residues long. The germline gives CDR1 MNHNS, CDR2 SASEGT. This chain's CDR3 is CASHKSGRTGELFF. In nucleotides, the CDR3 is TGTGCCAGCCATAAGAGCGGGCGGACCGGGGAGCTGTTTTTT.

The genes are TRBV5-1 and TRBJ2-1; 8 bases match TRBD2. The germline V gene has CDR1 SGHRS and CDR2 YFSETQ. V was clipped by 0 bases and J by 5 bases; unmatched bases: 7. The CDR3 sequence is 16 residues long. The CDR3 reads CASSLGRRGENNEQFF. The CDR3 DNA reads TGCGCCAGCAGCTTGGGTCGGCGGGGGGAAAACAATGAGCAGTTCTTC.

The sample holds one count of this clone. This chain joins TRBV19 and TRBJ1-2; no clear D. CDR1 LNHDA and CDR2 SQIVND come from the germline V gene (reference sequence). CDR3 length: 15 amino acids. The germline V and J ends were trimmed by 6 bases and 0 bases, with 14 bases remaining between them. Here the CDR3 reads CASSRGSIPNYGYTF. The CDR3 DNA follows: TGTGCCAGTAGCCGGGGATCAATCCCTAACTATGGCTACACCTTC.

The chain links TRBV7-3 to TRBJ2-7, with unresolved D. The CDR3 has 12 residues. The ends were cut back, 4 bases at V and 6 bases at J, with 10 bases in the middle. Looked up from germline, CDR1 is SGHTA and CDR2 is FQGTGA. CDR3 protein: CASSSSRGEQYF. DNA for the CDR3: TGTGCCAGCAGCTCGTCCCGAGGCGAGCAGTACTTC. The full variable domain, rest sourced from reference TRBV7-3 and TRBJ2-7, is GAGVSQTPSNKVTEKGKYVELRCDPISGHTALYWYRQSLGQGPEFLIYFQGTGAADDSGLPNDRFFAVRPEGSVSTLKIQRTERGDSAVYLCASSSSRGEQYFGPGTRLTVT.

This chain joins TRBV7-2 and TRBJ2-3, with a possible D match to TRBD1 (6 bases). CDR1 and CDR2 from the germline V gene are SGHTA and FQGNSA. Trimming stripped 3 bases from V and 1 base from J, with 11 bases between. The CDR3 consists of 15 residues. CDR3 in DNA: TGTGCCAGCAGCTTCGGGACATACGGCACAGATACGCAGTATTTT. Its protein product is CASSFGTYGTDTQYF.

The V call is TRBV6-6, the J call TRBJ1-5; D is unresolved. V lost 4 bases, J lost 0 bases, and 7 bases lay in between. The CDR3 is 14 residues long. Germline CDR1 reads MNHNY; CDR2 reads SVGAGI (reference sequence). The CDR3 nucleotides are TGTGCCAGCAGTTCGGTATATAGCAATCAGCCCCAGCATTTT. Its protein product is CASSSVYSNQPQHF.

V gene TRBV10-2 combines with J gene TRBJ1-1; D uncertain. The germline gives CDR1 WSHSY, CDR2 SAAADI. The CDR3 has 13 amino acids. Deletions cut 3 bases from V and 3 bases from J, with 8 bases between. CDR3 coding DNA: TGCGCCAGCAGTGACCGCCGGGACACTGAAGCTTTCTTT. This encodes CASSDRRDTEAFF.

This clone was counted a few times. The V call is TRBV7-9, the J call TRBJ1-6; TRBD1 matches at 7 bases. This CDR3 has 13 amino acids. V shed 1 base, J shed 14 bases, and the junction held 5 bases outside the gene matches. Germline V gives CDR1 SEHNR, CDR2 FQNEAQ (reference sequence). The CDR3 here is CASSLETGLALHF. CDR3 nucleotide sequence: TGTGCCAGCAGCTTAGAGACAGGGTTAGCCCTCCACTTT.

This chain uses TRBV5-1 with TRBJ1-6; 8 bases are shared with TRBD1. Germline lookup yields CDR1 SGHRS and CDR2 YFSETQ. Unmatched junction bases numbered 16, after V lost 5 bases and J lost 12 bases. This CDR3 has 16 residues. This CDR3 is CASSSTRGTGPRPLHF. In nucleotides, the CDR3 is TGCGCCAGCAGTTCCACCCGCGGGACAGGACCAAGACCCCTCCACTTT.

This clone was observed a single time. The chain has TRBV5-3 and TRBJ2-7; D remains unclear. TRBV5-3 is sorted into the ORF group, with uncertain function. The CDR3 has 14 amino acids. Trimming pared 4 bases from V and 5 bases from J, leaving 16 bases between. CDR3 region: CARSQTRVEHEQYF. In DNA, the CDR3 is TGTGCCAGAAGCCAGACCCGGGTGGAGCACGAGCAGTACTTC.

J is TRBJ2-6 and V is TRBV6-4, with a tentative D call TRBD2 (5 bases). Trimming left V 3 bases short and J 0 bases short, with 15 bases between. The CDR3 is made up of 18 amino acids. Germline CDR1 MRHNA, CDR2 SNTAGT. The DNA of the CDR3 is TGTGCCAGCAGTGAACGCCCGGTCGGGGTCTCTGGGGCCAACGTCCTGACTTTC. This encodes CASSERPVGVSGANVLTF.